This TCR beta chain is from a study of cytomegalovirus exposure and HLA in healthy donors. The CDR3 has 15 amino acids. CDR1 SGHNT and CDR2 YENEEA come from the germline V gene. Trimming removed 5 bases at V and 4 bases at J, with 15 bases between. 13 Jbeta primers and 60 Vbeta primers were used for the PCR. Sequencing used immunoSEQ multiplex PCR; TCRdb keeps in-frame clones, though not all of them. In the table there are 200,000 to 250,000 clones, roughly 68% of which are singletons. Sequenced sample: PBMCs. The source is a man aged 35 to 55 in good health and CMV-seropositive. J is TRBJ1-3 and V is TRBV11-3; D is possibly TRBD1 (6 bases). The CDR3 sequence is CASSLYTGSGNTIYF. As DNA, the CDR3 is TGTGCCAGCAGCCTATATACAGGGTCGGGAAACACCATATATTTT.